This T cell receptor beta chain stems from a study of T cells in Graves' hyperthyroidism and ophthalmopathy. Points from the study as a whole: The majority of expanded thyroid clonotypes above 0.001 also appeared in blood.

Notes on this clonotype: Its matching antigen is unknown.

Amplified regions were TCR beta CDR3 sequences from RNA transcripts. The HTBI primer set served for first-round RT-PCR of the TCR CDR3. TCRdb reprocessed the multiplex PCR reads via MiXCR and lists one record per CDR3 protein. Of around 720,000 distinct CDR3 sequences listed, 35% were seen once; the top ten hold around 30%. Germline CDR1 ENHRY, CDR2 SYGVKD. V was shortened by 3 bases and J by 7 bases, with 19 bases between the two germline ends. The CDR3 sequence is 15 residues long. Over 18 months, lack of ophthalmopathy progression marked Graves' hyperthyroidism as stable. Among the patients, aged 18 to 65, hyperthyroidism was newly diagnosed and had lasted under 2 months. Fresh 10 ml peripheral blood yielded PBMCs.

The sequenced material came from blood. The TCR originated in a woman in her forties with Graves' hyperthyroidism. The gene calls are TRBV10-3 and TRBJ2-7; perhaps TRBD1 as D (6 bases). The CDR3 sequence is CAISDGTRSYNEQYF. The CDR3 DNA reads TGTGCCATCAGTGACGGGACAAGATCCTACAATGAGCAGTACTTC.